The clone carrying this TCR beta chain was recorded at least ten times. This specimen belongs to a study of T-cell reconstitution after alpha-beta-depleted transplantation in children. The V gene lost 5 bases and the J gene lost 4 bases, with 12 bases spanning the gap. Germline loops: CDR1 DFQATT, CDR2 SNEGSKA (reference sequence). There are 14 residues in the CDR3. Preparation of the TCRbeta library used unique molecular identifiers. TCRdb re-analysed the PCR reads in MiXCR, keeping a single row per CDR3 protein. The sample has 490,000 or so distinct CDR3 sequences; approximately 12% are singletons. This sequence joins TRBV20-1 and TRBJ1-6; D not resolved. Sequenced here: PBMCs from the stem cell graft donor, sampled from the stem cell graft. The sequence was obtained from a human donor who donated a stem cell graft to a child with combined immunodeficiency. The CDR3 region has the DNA TGCAGTGCTGGCCCGGACGGTTATAATTCACCCCTCCACTTT. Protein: CSAGPDGYNSPLHF.